This TCR beta chain was identified during a study of spatial heterogeneity in lung cancer. Study in general: A consistent excess of beta-chain over alpha-chain sequences was detected. General study findings and limits: Circulating ubiquitous expanded tumor TCRs were observed more frequently at resection than at follow-up.

On each TCR cDNA molecule, a unique molecular identifier was present. TCRdb re-called the 5' RACE reads through MiXCR, storing one row per CDR3 protein. The sample records around 45,000 distinct CDR3 sequences, around 21% being singletons. The trim removed 3 bases at V and 8 bases at J, leaving 8 bases unmatched. The germline V gene has CDR1 SGHRS and CDR2 YFSETQ. The CDR3 is made up of 14 amino acids. As for time point: blood at routine non-recurrence follow-up after resection. Whole RNA obtained from tumor, nontumor lung or frozen PBMC underwent sequencing without sorting. On this clonotype: Its antigen is unknown.

Sequencing was performed on PBMCs, taken at follow-up. This clonotype originated in a female donor with early-stage non-small cell lung cancer. The rearrangement joins TRBV5-1 to TRBJ2-1, with 7 bases aligning to TRBD2. CDR3 nucleotide sequence: TGCGCCAGCAGCTGGCAGGGAGGGATCCATGAGCAGTTCTTC. It specifies CASSWQGGIHEQFF.